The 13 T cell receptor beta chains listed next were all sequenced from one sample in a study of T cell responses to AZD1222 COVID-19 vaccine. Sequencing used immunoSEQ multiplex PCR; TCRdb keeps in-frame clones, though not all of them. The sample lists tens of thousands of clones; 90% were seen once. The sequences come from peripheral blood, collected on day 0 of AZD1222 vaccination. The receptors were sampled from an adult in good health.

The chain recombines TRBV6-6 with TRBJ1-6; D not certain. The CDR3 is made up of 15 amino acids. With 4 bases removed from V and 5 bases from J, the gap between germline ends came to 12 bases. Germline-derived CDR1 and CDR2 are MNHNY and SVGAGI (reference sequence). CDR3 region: CASSFPVRNNSPLHF. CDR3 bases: TGTGCCAGCAGTTTTCCCGTTCGGAATAATTCACCCCTCCACTTT.

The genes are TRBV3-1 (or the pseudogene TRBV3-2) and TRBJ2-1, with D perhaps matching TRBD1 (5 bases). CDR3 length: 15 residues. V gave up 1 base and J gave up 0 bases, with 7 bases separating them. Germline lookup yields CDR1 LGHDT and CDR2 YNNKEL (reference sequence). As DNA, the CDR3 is TGTGCCAGCAGCCAAGGGGGCCACTCCTACAATGAGCAGTTCTTC. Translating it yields CASSQGGHSYNEQFF.

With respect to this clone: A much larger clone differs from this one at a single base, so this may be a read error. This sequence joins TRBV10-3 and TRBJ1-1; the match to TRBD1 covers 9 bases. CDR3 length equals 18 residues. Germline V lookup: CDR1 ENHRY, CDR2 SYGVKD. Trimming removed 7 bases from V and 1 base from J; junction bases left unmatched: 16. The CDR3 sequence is CAITNRQGDRGENTEAFF. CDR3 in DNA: TGTGCCATCACAAACCGACAGGGGGATAGGGGGGAGAACACTGAAGCTTTCTTT.

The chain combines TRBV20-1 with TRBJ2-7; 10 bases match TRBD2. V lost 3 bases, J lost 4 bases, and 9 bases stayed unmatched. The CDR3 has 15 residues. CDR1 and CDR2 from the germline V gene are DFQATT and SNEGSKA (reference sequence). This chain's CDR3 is CSASDHSGRRYEQYF. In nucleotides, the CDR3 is TGCAGTGCTAGTGATCATAGCGGGAGGAGGTACGAGCAGTACTTC.

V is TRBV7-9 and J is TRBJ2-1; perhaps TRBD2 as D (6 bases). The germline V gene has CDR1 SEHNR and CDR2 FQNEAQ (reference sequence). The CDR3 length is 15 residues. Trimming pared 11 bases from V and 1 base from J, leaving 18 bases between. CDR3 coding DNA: TGTGCCGGCGATGCATGGGGACTTTCCTACAATGAGCAGTTCTTC. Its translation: CAGDAWGLSYNEQFF.

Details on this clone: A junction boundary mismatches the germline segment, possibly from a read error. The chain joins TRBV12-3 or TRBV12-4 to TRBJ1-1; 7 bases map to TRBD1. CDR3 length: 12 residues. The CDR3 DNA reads TGTGCCAGCAGTCCCCGGACAGGCCTCCACGACTTT. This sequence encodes CASSPRTGLHDF.

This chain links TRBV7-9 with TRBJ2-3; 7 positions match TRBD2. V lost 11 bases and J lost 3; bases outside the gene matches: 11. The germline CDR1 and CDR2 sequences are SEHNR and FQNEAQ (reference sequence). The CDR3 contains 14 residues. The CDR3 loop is CAPERTSSTDTQYF. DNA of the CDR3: TGTGCCCCGGAGAGGACTAGTTCTACAGATACGCAGTATTTT.

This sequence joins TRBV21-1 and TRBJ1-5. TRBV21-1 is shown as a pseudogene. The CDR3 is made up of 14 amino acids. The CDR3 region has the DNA TGTGCCAGCAGCAATGTCAACCCCAATCAGCCCCAGCATTTT. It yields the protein CASSNVNPNQPQHF.

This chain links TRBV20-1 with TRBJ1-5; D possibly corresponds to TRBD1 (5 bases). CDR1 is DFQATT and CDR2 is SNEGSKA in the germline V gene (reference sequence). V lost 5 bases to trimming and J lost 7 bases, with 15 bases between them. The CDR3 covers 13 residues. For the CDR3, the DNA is TGCAGTGCTGGTGGGTCAGGGTGGCAGCCCCAGCATTTT. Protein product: CSAGGSGWQPQHF.

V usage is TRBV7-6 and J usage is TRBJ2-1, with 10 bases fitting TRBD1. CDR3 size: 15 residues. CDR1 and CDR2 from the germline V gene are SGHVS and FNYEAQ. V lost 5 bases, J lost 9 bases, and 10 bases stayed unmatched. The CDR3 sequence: CASSPLGQGFGEQFF. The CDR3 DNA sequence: TGTGCCAGCAGCCCGCTGGGACAGGGGTTCGGTGAGCAGTTCTTC. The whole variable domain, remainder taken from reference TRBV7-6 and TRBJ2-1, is GAGVSQSPRYKVTKRGQDVALRCDPISGHVSLYWYRQALGQGPEFLTYFNYEAQQDKSGLPNDRFSAERPEGSISTLTIQRTEQRDSAMYRCASSPLGQGFGEQFFGPGTRLTVL.

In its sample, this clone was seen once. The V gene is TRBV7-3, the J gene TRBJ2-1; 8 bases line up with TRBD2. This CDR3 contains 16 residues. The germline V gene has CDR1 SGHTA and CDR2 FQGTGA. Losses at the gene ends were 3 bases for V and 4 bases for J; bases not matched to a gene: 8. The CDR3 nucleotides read TGTGCCAGCAGCTTGTCCATCGTAGCGGGGTACAATGAGCAGTTCTTC. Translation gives CASSLSIVAGYNEQFF.

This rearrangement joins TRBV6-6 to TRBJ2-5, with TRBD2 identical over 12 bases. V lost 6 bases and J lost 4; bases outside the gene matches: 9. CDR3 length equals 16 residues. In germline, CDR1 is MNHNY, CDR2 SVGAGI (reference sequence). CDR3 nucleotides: TGTGCCAGCAGCCCTACCGGGACTAGCGGGCCAGAGACCCAGTACTTC. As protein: CASSPTGTSGPETQYF.

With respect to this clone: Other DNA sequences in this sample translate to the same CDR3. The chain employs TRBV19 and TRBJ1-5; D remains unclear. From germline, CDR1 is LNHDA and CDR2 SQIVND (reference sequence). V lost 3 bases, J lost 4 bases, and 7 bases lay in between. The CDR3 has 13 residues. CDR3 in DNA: TGTGCCAGTAGTATGGGCCGAAATCAGCCCCAGCATTTT. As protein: CASSMGRNQPQHF. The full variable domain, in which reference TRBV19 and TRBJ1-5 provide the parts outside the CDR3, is DGGITQSPKYLFRKEGQNVTLSCEQNLNHDAMYWYRQDPGQGLRLIYYSQIVNDFQKGDIAEGYSVSREKKESFPLTVTSAQKNPTAFYLCASSMGRNQPQHFGDGTRLSIL.